This TCR beta chain was profiled in a study of breast tumors, draining lymph nodes, adjacent tissues (dated by TCRdb to about 2016). Regarding the study in general: In breast cancer patients, the study compared the TCR beta repertoires of tumor, adjacent nontumor tissue and axillary lymph nodes. In human breast cancer, the study set out to assess how tumor, surrounding tissue and draining lymph node repertoires relate to one another and whether T cells might be exchanged between them. Points the paper makes about the study in general: Tumor T-cell repertoires showed less diversity than lymph node repertoires and more diversity than nontumor tissue repertoires, and tumor T-cell repertoires showed preferential V and J gene usage. The data were considered consistent with the idea that most tumor T cells come from the lymph node and then expand in tumor tissue. The study presented the conclusion that tumor T cells originate in lymph nodes as consistent with a hypothesis, not as something directly demonstrated. The similarity between tumor and nontumor tissue repertoires was significantly greater in luminal-like breast cancer than in basal-like breast cancer.

To note about this clonotype: What antigen it recognizes has not been identified. No much larger clonotype is one base removed from it; base qualities were not supplied.

In the germline V gene (reference sequence), CDR1 corresponds to DFQATT and CDR2 to SNEGSKA. Counted from cysteine to phenylalanine, this CDR3 has 14 amino acids. The DNA shown is the 42-base CDR3, in frame from base 1. Clipping removes 6 bases from V and 4 bases from J, with 5 as the unmatched junction base count. Instrument used: Illumina HiSeq 2000. TCR beta chain libraries were generated through multiplex PCR amplification. The amplified TCR beta chain products were analyzed by high-throughput sequencing. TCRdb passed the public sequencing reads through fastp at Q25 and MiXCR, retaining productive beta sequences. CDR3 protein duplicates are merged, each entry listing the most common genes and DNA. This sample gives roughly 19,000 distinct CDR3 sequences in total; roughly 50% of them show up just once. Around 7.8% of the sample is held by the ten biggest clonotypes.

The chain is assembled from TRBV20-1 and TRBJ2-7, and 14 junctional nucleotides match TRBD2. Sequences were obtained from breast tumor tissue. The receptor was derived from a female donor with breast cancer. Some clones in this sample may be carry-over from other donors' samples. Read as DNA, the sequence is TGCAGTGCGGAAGGACTAGCGGGAGGATACGAGCAGTACTTC. Protein translation: CSAEGLAGGYEQYF.